These 31 T cell receptor beta chains were all obtained from the same sample, sequenced in a study of neoadjuvant anti-PD-1 for oral cavity cancer. The assay was immunoSEQ multiplex PCR, and TCRdb's table has in-frame clones only and misses some. The table has some 33,000 clones, around 87% seen once. Source: PBMCs, taken before nivolumab (anti-PD-1) treatment. These receptors all stem from a person aged 35-79 years with oral cavity squamous cell carcinoma.

The chain links TRBV25-1 to TRBJ1-6; no definite D call. This CDR3 has 15 amino acids. The germline V gene has CDR1 MGHDK and CDR2 SYGVNS. Trimming removed 4 bases at V and 5 bases at J, with 12 bases between. CDR3 protein: CASSVWGGNNSPLHF. The CDR3 DNA reads as TGTGCCAGCAGTGTATGGGGAGGCAATAATTCACCCCTCCACTTT.

This chain links TRBV21-1 with TRBJ1-4. TRBV21-1 is a known pseudogene. This CDR3 contains 15 residues. This CDR3 reads CASSSGGATNEKLFF. In DNA, the CDR3 is TGTGCCAGCAGCTCCGGGGGTGCAACTAATGAAAAACTGTTTTTT.

V gene TRBV6-6 combines with J gene TRBJ2-7; 7 bases are a match to TRBD1. Germline V gives CDR1 MNHNY, CDR2 SVGAGI (reference sequence). Trimming removed 2 bases from V and 0 bases from J; junction bases left unmatched: 7. The CDR3 contains 16 residues. CDR3 protein: CASSYLGTVLSYEQYF. In DNA form, the CDR3 reads TGTGCCAGCAGTTACCTCGGGACAGTCCTCTCCTACGAGCAGTACTTC.

This clone has only one observation. The chain uses TRBV5-4 and TRBJ1-2, with TRBD1 as a possible D gene (5 bases). From germline, CDR1 is SGHNT and CDR2 YYREEE (reference sequence). The germline V and J ends were trimmed by 1 base and 8 bases, with 15 bases remaining between them. The CDR3 extends over 14 amino acids. CDR3 protein: CASSLPQGSGGYTF. The CDR3 bases are TGTGCCAGCAGCTTGCCCCAGGGCTCCGGCGGCTACACCTTC.

The chain links TRBV11-2 to TRBJ1-4; no firm D call. Trimming took off 5 bases at V and 10 bases at J, with 14 bases between the two ends. Germline-derived CDR1 and CDR2 are SGHAT and FQNNGV. This CDR3 contains 13 residues. DNA for the CDR3: TGTGCCAGCAGCCTCGGAAGTAGTGGAAAACTGTTTTTT. Protein product: CASSLGSSGKLFF. The full variable domain, in which reference TRBV11-2 and TRBJ1-4 provide the parts outside the CDR3, is EAGVAQSPRYKIIEKRQSVAFWCNPISGHATLYWYQQILGQGPKLLIQFQNNGVVDDSQLPKDRFSAERLKGVDSTLKIQPAKLEDSAVYLCASSLGSSGKLFFGSGTQLSVL.

The V and J genes are TRBV6-1 and TRBJ1-2; D may be TRBD1 (5 bases). Germline-derived CDR1 and CDR2 are MNHNS and SASEGT. The V end lost 2 bases, the J end lost 7 bases, and 17 bases lay between the germline ends. This CDR3 contains 15 residues. The CDR3 here is CASSEQVQAGFGYTF. DNA for the CDR3: TGTGCCAGCAGTGAACAGGTACAGGCAGGGTTTGGCTACACCTTC.

CDR3 loop: CASSLTDTQYF. The CDR3, as DNA: TGCGCCAGCAGTTTAACAGATACGCAGTATTTT. The chain joins TRBV10-2 to TRBJ2-3; D gene unclear. Germline assignment: CDR1 WSHSY and CDR2 SAAADI. The CDR3 length is 11 residues. V lost 5 bases and J 3 bases, leaving 3 bases between the germline ends.

The chain is built from TRBV11-2 and TRBJ2-7; D is tentatively TRBD1 or TRBD2 (5 bases each). This CDR3 region has 15 residues. Trimming cost V 5 bases and J 0 bases, with 14 bases left between them. The V gene's germline CDR1 is SGHAT and CDR2 FQNNGV. The CDR3 region is CASSLGPLSSYEQYF. CDR3 coding DNA: TGTGCCAGCAGCCTGGGACCGCTGAGCTCCTACGAGCAGTACTTC.

The rearrangement links TRBV6-1 to TRBJ1-5; TRBD1 matches at 7 bases. The CDR3 covers 14 residues. V shed 4 bases, J shed 0 bases, and the junction held 0 bases outside the gene matches. From germline, CDR1 is MNHNS and CDR2 SASEGT. CDR3 DNA sequence: TGTGCCAGCAGTGCAGGGGGTAGCAATCAGCCCCAGCATTTT. Translation gives CASSAGGSNQPQHF.

The chain couples TRBV13 to TRBJ2-1, with TRBD1 matching 7 bases. This CDR3 has 15 residues. Per the germline V gene, CDR1 is PRHDT and CDR2 is FYEKMQ (reference sequence). The J segment lost 4 bases and the V segment lost 0 bases, leaving 3 bases of the junction unmatched. This CDR3 reads CASSLGGTEYNEQFF. CDR3 DNA sequence: TGTGCCAGCAGCTTAGGTGGGACAGAGTACAATGAGCAGTTCTTC.

The chain combines TRBV5-1 with TRBJ2-2; D not certain. V lost 4 bases and J lost 2, with 6 bases in between. The germline CDR1 and CDR2 sequences are SGHRS and YFSETQ. This CDR3 comprises 13 residues. DNA of the CDR3: TGCGCCAGCAGCCCCCGCAACACCGGGGAGCTGTTTTTT. Protein sequence: CASSPRNTGELFF.

CDR3: CASSPQNGHTGELFF. The DNA of the CDR3 is TGTGCCAGCAGCCCCCAGAACGGGCACACCGGGGAGCTGTTTTTT. The chain employs TRBV11-3 and TRBJ2-2, with D uncertain. Trimming took 5 bases from V and 3 from J, leaving 13 bases between them. The germline gives CDR1 SGHNT, CDR2 YENEEA. The CDR3 contains 15 residues.

Here the CDR3 DNA reads TGCGCCAGCAGCTCTTCTGAAAGCTCCTACGAGCAGTACTTC. Translation gives CASSSSESSYEQYF. The V and J genes are TRBV4-3 and TRBJ2-7; the D is unclear. The CDR3 totals 14 residues. CDR1 is LGHNA and CDR2 is YSLEER in the germline V gene. Trimming stripped 5 bases from V and 0 bases from J, with 11 bases between.

This clone was detected a few times. The chain uses TRBV6-1 and TRBJ2-5; D might be TRBD2 (6 bases). The CDR3 runs to 15 residues. Between the trimmed V and J ends, which lost 3 bases and 5 bases, there was a span of 16 bases. Germline CDR1 is MNHNS and CDR2 is SASEGT. CDR3 DNA: TGTGCCAGCAGTGATGGCGGGGCTGGGGGGGAGACCCAGTACTTC. Amino acids: CASSDGGAGGETQYF.

The chain joins TRBV4-2 to TRBJ2-2; 10 bases fit TRBD1. V trimming: 4 bases; J trimming: 6 bases; junction bases outside the gene matches: 5. The germline gives CDR1 LGHNA, CDR2 YNFKEQ. The CDR3 sequence is 15 residues long. Written as DNA, the CDR3 is TGTGCCAGCAGCCCGGGACAGGGGTATGCCGGGGAGCTGTTTTTT. It codes for CASSPGQGYAGELFF.

J is TRBJ1-6 and V is TRBV2, with a possible D match to TRBD1 (6 bases). Per the germline V gene, CDR1 is SNHLY and CDR2 is FYNNEI. The CDR3 loop spans 15 amino acids. Trimming removed 8 bases at V and 6 bases at J, with 17 bases between. CDR3: CASRNQQGFNSPLHF. The DNA of the CDR3 is TGTGCCAGCCGAAATCAACAGGGATTTAATTCACCCCTCCACTTT.

The chain combines TRBV14 with TRBJ1-6; TRBD1 matches 7 bases. Germline loops: CDR1 SGHDN, CDR2 FVKESK. V dropped 5 bases and J dropped 5; count of bases not matched to a gene: 6. CDR3 length equals 15 residues. CDR3 in DNA: TGTGCCAGCAGCTACATCGGGACAGATAATTCACCCCTCCACTTT. It codes for CASSYIGTDNSPLHF.

This rearrangement joins TRBV11-3 to TRBJ1-3; tentative D call: TRBD1 (6 bases). CDR3 size: 15 residues. Trimming pared 3 bases from V and 3 bases from J, leaving 12 bases between. Germline lookup yields CDR1 SGHNT and CDR2 YENEEA. In DNA, the CDR3 is TGTGCCAGCAGCTTGTCTACAGGGATTGGAAACACCATATATTTT. Translating it yields CASSLSTGIGNTIYF. Looking up the rest from reference TRBV11-3 and TRBJ1-3 gives the full variable domain: EAGVVQSPRYKIIEKKQPVAFWCNPISGHNTLYWYLQNLGQGPELLIRYENEEAVDDSQLPKDRFSAERLKGVDSTLKIQPAELGDSAVYLCASSLSTGIGNTIYFGEGSWLTVV.

The rearrangement links TRBV11-2 to TRBJ2-7, with a possible D match to TRBD2 (6 bases). Deletions cut 4 bases from V and 6 bases from J, with 16 bases between. CDR1 is SGHAT, CDR2 FQNNGV, per germline. The CDR3 is made up of 14 amino acids. CDR3 DNA: TGTGCCAGCAGCTGGACTCCGGAGGGTGGCGAGCAGTACTTC. Its protein is CASSWTPEGGEQYF.

The chain couples TRBV5-1 to TRBJ1-1; weak D call: TRBD1 (6 bases). Germline V gene lookup returns CDR1 SGHRS and CDR2 YFSETQ. The CDR3 is 13 amino acids. V was trimmed by 0 bases and J by 12 bases, leaving 15 bases between them. The CDR3 DNA sequence: TGCGCCAGCAGCTTGGAGACAGGAGGCGAAACTTTCTTT. It codes for CASSLETGGETFF.

The rearrangement links TRBV6-1 to TRBJ1-2; the match to TRBD1 covers 8 bases. Per the germline V gene, CDR1 is MNHNS and CDR2 is SASEGT. The CDR3 consists of 14 residues. V dropped 7 bases and J dropped 4; count of bases not matched to a gene: 8. Here the CDR3 reads CASNPTGVGYGYTF. The CDR3 DNA reads TGTGCCAGCAACCCGACAGGGGTAGGCTATGGCTACACCTTC.

The gene calls are TRBV28 and TRBJ2-3; TRBD2 aligns across 7 bases. Losses at the gene ends were 6 bases for V and 4 bases for J; bases not matched to a gene: 10. Germline assignment: CDR1 MDHEN and CDR2 SYDVKM. CDR3 length equals 15 residues. The CDR3 DNA is TGTGCCAGCAGCCACCAGCGGGGAACCCCAGATACGCAGTATTTT. Its translation: CASSHQRGTPDTQYF. The complete variable domain, with remaining parts taken from reference TRBV28 and TRBJ2-3, reads DVKVTQSSRYLVKRTGEKVFLECVQDMDHENMFWYRQDPGLGLRLIYFSYDVKMKEKGDIPEGYSVSREKKERFSLILESASTNQTSMYLCASSHQRGTPDTQYFGPGTRLTVL.

V and J are TRBV5-6 and TRBJ2-7; 11 nucleotides match TRBD1. This CDR3 is built from 14 residues. Germline assignment: CDR1 SGHDT and CDR2 YYEEEE. J lost 6 bases, V lost 3 bases, and 5 bases had no gene match. The chain's CDR3 is CASSWWDRGSEQYF. In nucleotides, the CDR3 is TGTGCCAGCAGCTGGTGGGACAGGGGGTCCGAGCAGTACTTC.

The gene calls are TRBV10-3 and TRBJ1-2; D is perhaps TRBD1 (6 bases). V was shortened by 10 bases and J by 2 bases, with 20 bases between the two germline ends. The CDR3 contains 15 residues. CDR1 ENHRY and CDR2 SYGVKD come from the germline V gene. The CDR3 bases are TGTGCCACCCGAAGGACGGGGGCCCTAAACTATGGCTACACCTTC. Amino acid sequence: CATRRTGALNYGYTF.

J is TRBJ1-6 and V is TRBV4-3; D may be TRBD1 (5 bases). CDR1 is LGHNA, CDR2 YSLEER, per germline. The CDR3 is 18 amino acids. V lost 4 bases and J lost 7, with 23 bases in between. The CDR3: CASSLHGGVSGMNSPLHF. The CDR3 bases are TGCGCCAGCAGCCTCCACGGGGGGGTGAGTGGAATGAATTCACCCCTCCACTTT.

This clone was found once. The chain employs TRBV6-1 and TRBJ1-3, with a possible D match to TRBD1 (5 bases). This CDR3 is built from 14 residues. Trimming pared 4 bases from V and 0 bases from J, leaving 7 bases between. Germline loops: CDR1 MNHNS, CDR2 SASEGT. The CDR3: CASSGGFSGNTIYF. Written as DNA, the CDR3 is TGTGCCAGCAGTGGGGGCTTCTCTGGAAACACCATATATTTT.

The chain couples TRBV5-1 to TRBJ1-1; D gene ambiguous. Germline CDR1 reads SGHRS; CDR2 reads YFSETQ. Trimming removed 3 bases from V and 0 bases from J, with 6 bases in between. The CDR3 is made up of 13 amino acids. Written as DNA, the CDR3 is TGCGCCAGCAGCTCCGCGATGAACACTGAAGCTTTCTTT. Translation gives CASSSAMNTEAFF. The variable domain in full, completed from reference TRBV5-1 and TRBJ1-1, reads KAGVTQTPRYLIKTRGQQVTLSCSPISGHRSVSWYQQTPGQGLQFLFEYFSETQRNKGNFPGRFSGRQFSNSRSEMNVSTLELGDSALYLCASSSAMNTEAFFGQGTRLTVV.

J is TRBJ1-5 and V is TRBV21-1; the D segment call TRBD1 is taken from the table without a DNA check. TRBV21-1 is classified as a pseudogene. The CDR3 spans 15 residues. The CDR3: CASSKVRTGVQPQHF. DNA for the CDR3: TGTGCCAGCAGCAAAGTGCGGACAGGGGTTCAGCCCCAGCATTTT.

The gene calls are TRBV5-4 and TRBJ2-5; 7 bases are a match to TRBD2. The V gene end was trimmed by 2 bases and the J gene end by 1 base; junction bases not matched to a gene: 11. CDR3 size: 17 residues. Germline CDR1 is SGHNT and CDR2 is YYREEE (reference sequence). CDR3 nucleotides: TGTGCCAGCAGCTTAAGTGTGGGCGGGGGAGGCCAAGAGACCCAGTACTTC. This codes for CASSLSVGGGGQETQYF.

This chain connects TRBV29-1 to TRBJ2-7; TRBD1 matches 10 bases. The CDR3 totals 13 residues. The germline V gene encodes CDR1 SQVTM and CDR2 ANQGSEA. Trimming took 6 bases from V and 6 from J; bases not matched to a gene: 8. The CDR3 DNA sequence: TGCAGCGTCAAAGGACAGGGGGGGAGCGAGCAGTACTTC. Protein product: CSVKGQGGSEQYF.

The chain is built from TRBV5-1 and TRBJ2-7; no reliable D call. The CDR3 spans 14 residues. V lost 0 bases, J lost 6 bases, and 13 bases lay in between. Germline CDR1 reads SGHRS; CDR2 reads YFSETQ. For the CDR3, the DNA is TGCGCCAGCAGCTTGGAGGGCAGGTTAGGCGAGCAGTACTTC. This codes for CASSLEGRLGEQYF.